The 3 T cell receptor beta chains given below trace back to one sample, sequenced in a study of T cells in women clearing cervical HPV infection. Libraries were prepared by immunoSEQ multiplex PCR; TCRdb keeps only in-frame clonotypes and omits some of them. The sample's table shows around 44,000 clones. The specimen sequenced was blood buffy coat. The receptors shown here come from a woman between 18 and 69 years old with a cervical HPV16 infection that either progressed to CIN3+ or cleared (not recorded which).

A word on this clone: The DNA ends 3 residues before the CDR3 does, and the rest of the CDR3 is filled in from the germline J gene. The rearrangement uses TRBV12-3 or TRBV12-4 and TRBJ2-1; the D gene is possibly TRBD2 (6 bases). V lost 7 bases and J 0 bases, leaving 16 bases between the germline ends. The CDR3 covers 16 residues. CDR3: CASKAGIPSSYNEQFF. CDR3 bases read: TGTGCCAGCAAGGCGGGGATCCCAAGCTCCTACAATGAG.

Concerning this clone: Sequencing ends 3 residues short of the CDR3 end; the germline J gene provides the rest. V usage is TRBV7-7 and J usage is TRBJ2-1, with 9 bases identical to TRBD2. The CDR3 runs to 15 residues. Germline values: CDR1 SSHAT, CDR2 FNYEAQ (reference sequence). The V and J ends lost 5 bases and 8 bases, in that order; junction bases with no gene match: 10. The CDR3: CASSPSGRFLDEQFF. The CDR3 bases that were read are TGTGCCAGCAGCCCAAGCGGGAGGTTTCTCGATGAG.

Regarding this clone: The read ends 3 residues early relative to the CDR3; the germline J gene fills the gap. V is TRBV29-1 and J is TRBJ1-2; 7 bases fit TRBD1. The J segment lost 5 bases and the V segment lost 7 bases, leaving 4 bases of the junction unmatched. Germline-derived CDR1 and CDR2 are SQVTM and ANQGSEA. The CDR3 runs to 11 residues. CDR3 bases read: TGCAGCGCAAGGACAGGTTATGGC. Translated: CSARTGYG. The CDR3 as a whole reads CSARTGYGYTF.